Listed below are T cell receptor beta chains from one sample, sequenced in a study of identifying expanded T cells in peripheral blood. Measured with immunoSEQ multiplex PCR; TCRdb has only the in-frame clones, and not every one. The sample lists roughly 100,000 clones, about 83% occurring once. The sequencing input was blood. The origin of the receptors is a person aged 18 to 70 in good health. CDR3s include the opening cysteine and the closing phenylalanine or tryptophan. A D gene is named only where the DNA matches it firmly. Only some rows state a clone size, as once, few, many or a class for expanded clones.

V	size	D	J	CDR3	DNA
TRBV6-5	NA	NA	TRBJ2-1	CASSYTTLGYNEQFF	TGTGCCAGCAGTTACACGACGCTTGGATACAATGAGCAGTTCTTC
TRBV7-9	NA	TRBD1	TRBJ2-5	CASSPGTAQETQYF	TGTGCCAGCAGCCCAGGGACAGCCCAAGAGACCCAGTACTTC
TRBV7-9	NA	NA	TRBJ2-5	CASSRIRILGNRQETQYF	TGTGCCAGCAGCCGAATCAGGATTTTAGGAAATCGCCAAGAGACCCAGTACTTC
TRBV13	NA	NA	TRBJ2-7	CASSSRTRGGSYEQYF	TGTGCCAGCAGCTCCAGGACAAGGGGGGGATCCTACGAGCAGTACTTC
TRBV13	NA	NA	TRBJ1-1	CASSLAGRRSGTEAFF	TGTGCCAGCAGCTTAGCGGGCAGGCGTTCGGGTACTGAAGCTTTCTTT
TRBV7-2	few	NA	TRBJ2-2	CASSLGMGASGELFF	TGTGCCAGCAGCTTAGGGATGGGGGCCTCCGGGGAGCTGTTTTTT
TRBV2	NA	TRBD2	TRBJ2-1	CASSEGLARRSDEQFF	TGTGCCAGCAGTGAGGGACTAGCTAGAAGGAGCGATGAGCAGTTCTTC
TRBV5-1	NA	NA	TRBJ1-1	CASSLALRTEAFF	TGCGCCAGCAGCTTGGCTTTGAGGACTGAAGCTTTCTTT
TRBV5-4	few	NA	TRBJ1-6	CASSLEEGRPLHF	TGTGCCAGCAGCTTGGAGGAGGGTAGACCCCTCCACTTT
TRBV9	NA	NA	TRBJ1-6	CASSVGGVVNSPLHF	TGTGCCAGCAGCGTAGGCGGGGTCGTCAATTCACCCCTCCACTTT
TRBV11-2	medium-sized	TRBD1	TRBJ1-2	CASSPGQDYGYTF	TGTGCCAGCAGCCCGGGACAGGACTATGGCTACACCTTC
TRBV2	NA	TRBD1	TRBJ1-1	CASRYPGGRGNTEAFF	TGTGCCAGCAGGTACCCAGGGGGACGTGGGAACACTGAAGCTTTCTTT
TRBV7-9	NA	NA	TRBJ1-1	CASSPTWDEAFF	TGTGCCAGCAGTCCCACTTGGGATGAAGCTTTCTTT
TRBV28	NA	NA	TRBJ1-6	CASSYIERGFYNSPLHF	TGTGCCAGCAGTTACATAGAGCGGGGTTTCTATAATTCACCCCTCCACTTT
TRBV2	NA	NA	TRBJ2-7	CASSPDRSYEQYF	TGTGCCAGCAGCCCCGACAGATCCTACGAGCAGTACTTC